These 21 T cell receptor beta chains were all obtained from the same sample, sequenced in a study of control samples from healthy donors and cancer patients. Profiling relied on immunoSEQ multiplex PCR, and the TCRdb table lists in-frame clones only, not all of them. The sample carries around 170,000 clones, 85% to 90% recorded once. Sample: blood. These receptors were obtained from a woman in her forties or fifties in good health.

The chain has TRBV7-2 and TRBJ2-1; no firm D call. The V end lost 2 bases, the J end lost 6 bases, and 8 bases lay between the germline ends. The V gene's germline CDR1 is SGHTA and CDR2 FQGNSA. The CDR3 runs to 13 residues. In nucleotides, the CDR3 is TGTGCCAGCAGCTTATGGTCATCCAATGAGCAGTTCTTC. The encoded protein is CASSLWSSNEQFF. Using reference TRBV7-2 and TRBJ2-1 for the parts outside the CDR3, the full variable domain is GAGVSQSPSNKVTEKGKDVELRCDPISGHTALYWYRQSLGQGLEFLIYFQGNSAPDKSGLPSDRFSAERTGGSVSTLTIQRTQQEDSAVYLCASSLWSSNEQFFGPGTRLTVL.

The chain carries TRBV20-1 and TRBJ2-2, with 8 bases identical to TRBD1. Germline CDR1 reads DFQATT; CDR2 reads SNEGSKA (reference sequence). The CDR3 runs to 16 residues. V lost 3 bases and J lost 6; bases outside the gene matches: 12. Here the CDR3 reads CSASSFGQGIAGELFF. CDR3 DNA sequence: TGCAGTGCTAGTTCCTTCGGACAGGGAATAGCCGGGGAGCTGTTTTTT.

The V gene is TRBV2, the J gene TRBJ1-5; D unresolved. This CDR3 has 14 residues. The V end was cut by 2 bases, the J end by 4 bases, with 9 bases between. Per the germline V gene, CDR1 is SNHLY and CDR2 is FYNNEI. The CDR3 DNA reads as TGTGCCAGCAGTGAAAGGGTGGGGAATCAGCCCCAGCATTTT. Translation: CASSERVGNQPQHF.

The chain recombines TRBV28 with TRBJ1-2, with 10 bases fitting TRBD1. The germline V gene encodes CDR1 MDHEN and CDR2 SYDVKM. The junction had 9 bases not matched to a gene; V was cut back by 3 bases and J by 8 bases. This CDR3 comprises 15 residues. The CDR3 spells CASSFQAGTGAGYTF. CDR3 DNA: TGTGCCAGCAGTTTCCAGGCCGGGACAGGGGCGGGCTACACCTTC.

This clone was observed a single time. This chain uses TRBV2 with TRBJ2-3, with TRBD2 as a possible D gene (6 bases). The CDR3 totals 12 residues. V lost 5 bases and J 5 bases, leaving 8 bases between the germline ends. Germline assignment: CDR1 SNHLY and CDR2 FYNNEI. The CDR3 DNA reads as TGTGCCAGCAGTCGGGAGAGAGATACGCAGTATTTT. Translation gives CASSRERDTQYF.

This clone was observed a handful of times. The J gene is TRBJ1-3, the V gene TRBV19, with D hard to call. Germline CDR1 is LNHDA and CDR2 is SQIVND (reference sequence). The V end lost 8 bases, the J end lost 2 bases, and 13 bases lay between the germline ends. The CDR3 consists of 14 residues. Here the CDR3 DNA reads TGTGCCAGTCACCACGACCTCGCTGGAAACACCATATATTTT. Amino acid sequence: CASHHDLAGNTIYF.

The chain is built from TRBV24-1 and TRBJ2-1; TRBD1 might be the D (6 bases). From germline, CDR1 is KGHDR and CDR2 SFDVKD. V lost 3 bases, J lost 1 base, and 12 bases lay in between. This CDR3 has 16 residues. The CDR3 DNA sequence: TGTGCCACCAGTGATCACCGGGACACGTCCTACAATGAGCAGTTCTTC. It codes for CATSDHRDTSYNEQFF.

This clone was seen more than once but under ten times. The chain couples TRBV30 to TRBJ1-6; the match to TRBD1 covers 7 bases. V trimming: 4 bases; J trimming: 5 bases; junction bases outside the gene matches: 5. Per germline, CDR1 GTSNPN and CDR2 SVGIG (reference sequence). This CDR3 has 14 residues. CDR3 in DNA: TGTGCCTGGAACAGGGACAGTAATAATTCACCCCTCCACTTT. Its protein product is CAWNRDSNNSPLHF.

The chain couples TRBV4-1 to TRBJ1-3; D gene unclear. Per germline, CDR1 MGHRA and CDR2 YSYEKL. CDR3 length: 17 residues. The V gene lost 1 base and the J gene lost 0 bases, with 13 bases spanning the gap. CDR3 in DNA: TGCGCCAGCAGCCAAGCCGAATCGGGAGTCTCTGGAAACACCATATATTTT. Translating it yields CASSQAESGVSGNTIYF.

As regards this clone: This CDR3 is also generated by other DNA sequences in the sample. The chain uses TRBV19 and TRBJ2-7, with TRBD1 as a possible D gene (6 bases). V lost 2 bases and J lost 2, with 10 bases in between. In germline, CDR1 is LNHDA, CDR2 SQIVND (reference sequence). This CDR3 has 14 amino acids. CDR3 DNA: TGTGCCAGTAGTATACAGGGGCCAACCTACGAGCAGTACTTC. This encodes CASSIQGPTYEQYF.

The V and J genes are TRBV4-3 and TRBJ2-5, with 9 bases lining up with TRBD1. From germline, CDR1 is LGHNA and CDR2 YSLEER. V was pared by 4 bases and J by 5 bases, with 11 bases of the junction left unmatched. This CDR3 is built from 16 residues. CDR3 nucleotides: TGCGCCAGCAGCCTAACTGCCGGGACAGGGAGGGAGACCCAGTACTTC. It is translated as CASSLTAGTGRETQYF.

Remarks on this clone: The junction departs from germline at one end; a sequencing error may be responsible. CDR3 in DNA: TGCGCCAGCAGGCAAGGGACAGGGAGGCTCCACGAGCAGTACTTC. Protein: CASRQGTGRLHEQYF. The V gene is TRBV4-3, the J gene TRBJ2-7; 9 bases are shared with TRBD1. CDR3 length: 15 residues. The germline gives CDR1 LGHNA, CDR2 YSLEER.

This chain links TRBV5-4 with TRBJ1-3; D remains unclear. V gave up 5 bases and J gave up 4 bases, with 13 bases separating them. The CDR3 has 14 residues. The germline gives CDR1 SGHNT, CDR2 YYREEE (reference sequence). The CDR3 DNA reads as TGTGCCAGCAGTCTCCGAGGAGGGGGAAACACCATATATTTT. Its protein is CASSLRGGGNTIYF.

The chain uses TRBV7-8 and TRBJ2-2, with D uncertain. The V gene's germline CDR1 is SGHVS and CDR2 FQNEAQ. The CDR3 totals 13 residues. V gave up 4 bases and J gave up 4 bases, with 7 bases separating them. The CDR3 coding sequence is TGTGCCAGCAGCTCAGAATCCACCGGGGAGCTGTTTTTT. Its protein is CASSSESTGELFF. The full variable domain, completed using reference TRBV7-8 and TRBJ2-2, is GAGVSQSPRYKVAKRGQDVALRCDPISGHVSLFWYQQALGQGPEFLTYFQNEAQLDKSGLPSDRFFAERPEGSVSTLKIQRTQQEDSAVYLCASSSESTGELFFGEGSRLTVL.

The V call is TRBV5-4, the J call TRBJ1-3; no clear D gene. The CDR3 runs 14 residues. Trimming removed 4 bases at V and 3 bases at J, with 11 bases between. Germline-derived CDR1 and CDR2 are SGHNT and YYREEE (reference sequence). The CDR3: CASSLELGGNTIYF. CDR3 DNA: TGTGCCAGCAGCCTTGAATTGGGTGGAAACACCATATATTTT.

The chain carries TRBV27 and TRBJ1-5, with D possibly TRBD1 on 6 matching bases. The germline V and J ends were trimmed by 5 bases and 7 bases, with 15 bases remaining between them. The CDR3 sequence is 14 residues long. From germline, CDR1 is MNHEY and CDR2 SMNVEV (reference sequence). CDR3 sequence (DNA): TGTGCCAGCAGTCTTACAGGGAAGGGACAGCCCCAGCATTTT. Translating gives CASSLTGKGQPQHF.

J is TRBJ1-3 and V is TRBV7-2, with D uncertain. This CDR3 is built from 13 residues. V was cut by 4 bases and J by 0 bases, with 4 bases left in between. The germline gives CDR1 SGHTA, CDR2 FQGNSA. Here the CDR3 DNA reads TGTGCCAGCAGCTCGGGCTCTGGAAACACCATATATTTT. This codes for CASSSGSGNTIYF.

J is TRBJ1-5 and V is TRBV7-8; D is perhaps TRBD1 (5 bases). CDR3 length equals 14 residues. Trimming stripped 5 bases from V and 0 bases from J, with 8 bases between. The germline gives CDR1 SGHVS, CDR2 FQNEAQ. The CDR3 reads CASSTGTSNQPQHF. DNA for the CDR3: TGTGCCAGCAGCACCGGGACTAGCAATCAGCCCCAGCATTTT.

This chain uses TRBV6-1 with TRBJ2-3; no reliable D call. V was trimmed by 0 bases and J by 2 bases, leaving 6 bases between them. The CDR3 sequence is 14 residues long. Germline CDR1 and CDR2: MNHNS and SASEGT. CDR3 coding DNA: TGTGCCAGCAGTGAAGCACTTTTCACAGATACGCAGTATTTT. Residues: CASSEALFTDTQYF.

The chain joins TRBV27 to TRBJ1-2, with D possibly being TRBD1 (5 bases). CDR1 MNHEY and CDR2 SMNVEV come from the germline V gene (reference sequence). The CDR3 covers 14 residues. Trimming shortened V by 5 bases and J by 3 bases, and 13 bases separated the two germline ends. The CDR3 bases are TGTGCCAGCAGTAGCGGGACTCGCTACTATGGCTACACCTTC. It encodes CASSSGTRYYGYTF.

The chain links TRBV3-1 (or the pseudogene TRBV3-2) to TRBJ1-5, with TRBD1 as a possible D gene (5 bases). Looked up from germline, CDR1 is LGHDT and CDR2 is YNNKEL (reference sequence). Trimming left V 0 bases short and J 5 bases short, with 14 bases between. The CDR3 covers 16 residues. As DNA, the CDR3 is TGTGCCAGCAGCCAAGATCCCCCCAGGGTTGATCAGCCCCAGCATTTT. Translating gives CASSQDPPRVDQPQHF.